The rows below give T cell receptor beta chains drawn from one sample of a study of glioma-infiltrating T cells. TCRdb called the multiplex PCR reads again in MiXCR, with one record for every CDR3 protein. The repertoire holds roughly 130,000 distinct CDR3 sequences, with around 25% as singletons. The material sequenced was glioma tissue, nonneoplastic brain tissue, or PBMCs (not recorded which). These receptors were taken from a human donor with low-grade glioma or glioblastoma, undergoing nonglioma brain surgery, or in good health (not recorded which). CDR3s include the opening cysteine and the closing phenylalanine or tryptophan. A D gene is named only where the DNA matches it firmly. Not all rows give a size; the values are once, few, many and, for expanded clones, a class.

TRBD1,TRBJ2-1,TRBV19,NA,TGTGCCAGTAGTATCTGGACAGGGAATTTCGATGAGCAGTTCTTC,CASSIWTGNFDEQFF
NA,TRBJ2-3,TRBV5-1,NA,TGCGCCAGCAGCTTGGCCGGGCAGATCAGCACAGATACGCAGTATTTT,CASSLAGQISTDTQYF
NA,TRBJ1-1,TRBV3-1,few,TGTGCCAGCAGCCAGCTATACACTGAAGCTTTCTTT,CASSQLYTEAFF
NA,TRBJ2-2,TRBV11-2,few,TGTGCCAGCAGCCGAATAGGACGGGAGTCGAGGAAGGAGCTGTTTTTT,CASSRIGRESRKELFF
NA,TRBJ1-1,TRBV20-1,few,TGCAGTGCAGGGAACAGGGAGAGAACTGAAGCTTTCTTT,CSAGNRERTEAFF
TRBD1,TRBJ1-2,TRBV15,few,TGTGCCACCAGCAGACCCAGACAGGGAATAGTTAACTATGGCTACACCTTC,CATSRPRQGIVNYGYTF
NA,TRBJ2-5,TRBV24-1,NA,TGTGCCACCAGCGACCCGACTGGGGCCGAGACCCAGTACTTC,CATSDPTGAETQYF
NA,TRBJ2-1,TRBV25-1,many,TGTGCCAGCAGTGACGTCGCCCCTCGTTCCTACAATGAGCAGTTCTTC,CASSDVAPRSYNEQFF
TRBD2,TRBJ2-2,TRBV7-2,NA,TGTGCCAGCAGCCGCCGACTAGCGGGGACCGGGGAGCTGTTTTTT,CASSRRLAGTGELFF
NA,TRBJ2-3,TRBV20-1,many,TGCAGTTCCGGGACCCACCGCACAGATACGCAGTATTTT,CSSGTHRTDTQYF
NA,TRBJ2-1,TRBV28,NA,TGTACCAGCAGTTTATGGACAGGGAGGGAACTTGGCAATGAGCAGTTCTTC,CTSSLWTGRELGNEQFF
NA,TRBJ2-5,TRBV7-9,NA,TGTGCCAGCAGCGTGTACGGGGTCTTCCAAGAGACCCAGTACTTC,CASSVYGVFQETQYF
TRBD1,TRBJ1-5,TRBV5-4,few,TGTGCCAGCAGGGGATTGGGACAGGCCGGCGGAGGATGGCCCCAGCATTTT,CASRGLGQAGGGWPQHF
NA,TRBJ2-3,TRBV4-2,many,TGTGCCAGCAGCCAAGCTCAGGATACGCAGTATTTT,CASSQAQDTQYF
NA,TRBJ2-5,TRBV7-2,many,TGTGCCAGCAGCTTAGCTAGCGGAGATCAAGAGACCCAGTACTTC,CASSLASGDQETQYF
TRBD1,TRBJ1-1,TRBV27,medium-sized,TGTGCCACCAGGGGGACAGGGAGGATAACTGAAGCTTTCTTT,CATRGTGRITEAFF
TRBD1,TRBJ1-5,TRBV7-9,few,TGTGCCAGCAGCTCTGGGGTGTGGGGACAGCAGAATCAGCCCCAGCATTTT,CASSSGVWGQQNQPQHF
NA,TRBJ1-1,TRBV29-1,few,TGCAGCGTTAGTCGGGACACTGAAGCTTTCTTT,CSVSRDTEAFF
TRBD2,TRBJ2-3,TRBV25-1,few,TGTGCCAGCAGTCTACGGACTAGCGGGGACACAGATACGCAGTATTTT,CASSLRTSGDTDTQYF
TRBD1,TRBJ2-1,TRBV6-1,few,TGTGCCAGCAGTGAATGGGGGACAGGGGGCCCTTACAATGAGCAGTTCTTC,CASSEWGTGGPYNEQFF
NA,TRBJ1-2,TRBV2,NA,TGTGCCAGCAGTGAAACAACAGCCTATGGCTACACCTTC,CASSETTAYGYTF
TRBD2,TRBJ2-5,TRBV20-1,NA,TGCAGTGCTAGTTGGGCTAGCGGGGGCCAAGAGACCCAGTACTTC,CSASWASGGQETQYF
NA,TRBJ2-5,TRBV15,many,TGTGCCACCAGCAGGACCTGGTACCAAGAGACCCAGTACTTC,CATSRTWYQETQYF
NA,TRBJ2-1,TRBV4-1,NA,TGCGCCAGCAGCTATCCCCCCAGGGGCAATGAGCAGTTCTTC,CASSYPPRGNEQFF
NA,TRBJ1-1,TRBV2,NA,TGTGCCACCAGACGACAGTTGATGAACACTGAAGCTTTCTTT,CATRRQLMNTEAFF
NA,TRBJ1-1,TRBV19,NA,TGTGCCAGTGCTAGACCGTGGAACACTGAAGCTTTCTTT,CASARPWNTEAFF
NA,TRBJ2-5,TRBV6-6,many,TGTGCCAGCAGTTACTCGAGAGGGGCAGAGACCCAGTACTTC,CASSYSRGAETQYF
TRBD2,TRBJ2-5,TRBV28,many,TGTGCCAGCACCGTAGCGGGAGGCGTCCAAGAGACCCAGTACTTC,CASTVAGGVQETQYF
NA,TRBJ1-2,TRBV5-4,few,TGTGCCAGCAGCTTGGCCCAGATCTATGGCTACACCTTC,CASSLAQIYGYTF
TRBD2,TRBJ2-1,TRBV6-1,NA,TGTGCCAGCAGTTCCCCTCTAGCGGGGGGAGACAATGAGCAGTTCTTC,CASSSPLAGGDNEQFF
NA,TRBJ2-1,TRBV19,few,TGTGCCAGTAGTATTGGGGTCTCCTACAATGAGCAGTTCTTC,CASSIGVSYNEQFF
NA,TRBJ2-1,TRBV7-9,few,TGTGCCAGCAGCCTCCTCCCGGACGTCGAGCAGTTCTTC,CASSLLPDVEQFF
NA,TRBJ1-1,TRBV5-1,few,TGCGCCAGCAGCTTGGAGCGGGCTCGCGCGACTGAAGCTTTCTTT,CASSLERARATEAFF
TRBD1,TRBJ1-6,TRBV5-4,NA,TGTGCCAGCAACGCCGGGACAGGGGGCCTTCGTTCACCCCTCCACTTT,CASNAGTGGLRSPLHF
NA,TRBJ1-6,TRBV2,once,TGTGCCAGCAGCTCCCGGGGCGCCTCACCCCTCCACTTT,CASSSRGASPLHF
TRBD1,TRBJ1-1,TRBV7-9,NA,TGTGCCAGCAGCTTATTCTACAGGGGTAACACTGAAGCTTTCTTT,CASSLFYRGNTEAFF
NA,TRBJ1-1,TRBV29-1,NA,TGCAGCGTGGGTCGAGGTGGGACTGAAGCTTTCTTT,CSVGRGGTEAFF
TRBD2,TRBJ2-1,TRBV7-6,few,TGTGCCAGCAGCTTTGGACTAGCGGGGGACAATGAGCAGTTCTTC,CASSFGLAGDNEQFF
NA,TRBJ2-3,TRBV4-1,few,TGCGCCAGCAGCCATCATGGACTCTCCACAGATACGCAGTATTTT,CASSHHGLSTDTQYF